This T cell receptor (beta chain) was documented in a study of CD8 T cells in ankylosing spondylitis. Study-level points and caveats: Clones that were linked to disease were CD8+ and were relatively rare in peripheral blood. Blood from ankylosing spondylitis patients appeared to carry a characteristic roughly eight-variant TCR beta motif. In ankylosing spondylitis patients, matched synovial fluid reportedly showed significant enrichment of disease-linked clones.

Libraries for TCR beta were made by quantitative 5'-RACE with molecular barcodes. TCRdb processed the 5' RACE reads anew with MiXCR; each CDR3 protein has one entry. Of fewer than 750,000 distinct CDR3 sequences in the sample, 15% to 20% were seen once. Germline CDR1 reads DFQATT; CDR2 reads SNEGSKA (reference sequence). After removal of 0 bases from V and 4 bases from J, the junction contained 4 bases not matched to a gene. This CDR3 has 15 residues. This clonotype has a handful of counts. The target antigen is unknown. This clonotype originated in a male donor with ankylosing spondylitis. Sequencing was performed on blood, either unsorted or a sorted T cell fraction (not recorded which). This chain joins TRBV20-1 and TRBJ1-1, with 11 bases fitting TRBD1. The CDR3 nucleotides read TGCAGTGCTAGAGAAGGGACAGGGGGAGGCACTGAAGCTTTCTTT. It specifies CSAREGTGGGTEAFF.